This T cell receptor (beta chain) is drawn from a study of blood T cell repertoires in COVID-19. The CDR3 has 14 residues. The V end lost 6 bases, the J end lost 1 base, and 10 bases lay between the germline ends. Per the germline V gene, CDR1 is KGHSH and CDR2 is LQKENI. Only in-frame clones appear in the TCRdb table, and some are missing; sequencing was by immunoSEQ multiplex PCR. This sample carries about 190,000 clones, approximately 86% of them seen once, and the ten largest clones take 2.5% to 3.5%. Material: peripheral blood. J is TRBJ1-3 and V is TRBV18; a weak D match, TRBD1 (6 bases). The sequence derives from a man aged 35-49 years with active or convalescent COVID-19. CDR3 sequence (DNA): TGTGCCAGCTCCCAGGGGAGATCTGGAAACACCATATATTTT. This translates into CASSQGRSGNTIYF.